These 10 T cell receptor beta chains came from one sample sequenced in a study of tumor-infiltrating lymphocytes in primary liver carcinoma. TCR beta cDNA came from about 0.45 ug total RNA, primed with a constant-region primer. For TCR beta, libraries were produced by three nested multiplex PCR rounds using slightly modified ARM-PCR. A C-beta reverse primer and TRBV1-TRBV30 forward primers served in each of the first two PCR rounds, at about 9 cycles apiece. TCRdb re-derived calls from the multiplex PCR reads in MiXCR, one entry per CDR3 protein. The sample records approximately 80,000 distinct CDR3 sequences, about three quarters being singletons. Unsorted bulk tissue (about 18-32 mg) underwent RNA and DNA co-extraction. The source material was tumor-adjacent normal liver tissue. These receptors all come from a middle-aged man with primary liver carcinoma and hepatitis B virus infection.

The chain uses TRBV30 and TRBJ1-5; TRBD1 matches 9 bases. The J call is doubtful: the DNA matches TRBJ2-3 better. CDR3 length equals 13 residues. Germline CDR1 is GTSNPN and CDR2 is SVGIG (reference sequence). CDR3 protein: CAWRGQGTQPQYF. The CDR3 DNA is TGTGCCTGGAGGGGACAGGGTACCCAACCCCAGTATTTT.

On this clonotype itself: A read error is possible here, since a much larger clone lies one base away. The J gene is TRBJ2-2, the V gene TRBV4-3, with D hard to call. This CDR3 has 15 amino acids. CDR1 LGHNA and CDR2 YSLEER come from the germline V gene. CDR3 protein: CAISQYTENTGELFF. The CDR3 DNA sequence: TGCGCCATCAGCCAATATACAGAGAACACCGGGGAGCTGTTTTTT.

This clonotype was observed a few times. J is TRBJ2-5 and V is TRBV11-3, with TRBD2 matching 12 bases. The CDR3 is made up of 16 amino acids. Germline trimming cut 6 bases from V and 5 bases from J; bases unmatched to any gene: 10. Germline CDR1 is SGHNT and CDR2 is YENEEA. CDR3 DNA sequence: TGTGCCAGCAGTACAGTGACTAGCGGGAGCGGGGAGACCCAGTACTTC. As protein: CASSTVTSGSGETQYF. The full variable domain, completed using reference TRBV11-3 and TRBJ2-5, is EAGVVQSPRYKIIEKKQPVAFWCNPISGHNTLYWYLQNLGQGPELLIRYENEEAVDDSQLPKDRFSAERLKGVDSTLKIQPAELGDSAVYLCASSTVTSGSGETQYFGPGTRLLVL.

CDR3 amino acids: CASSGLLGALESNEQFF. The DNA of the CDR3 is TGTGCCAGCAGTGGCCTGTTGGGGGCGTTAGAATCCAATGAGCAGTTCTTC. The chain combines TRBV6-6 with TRBJ2-1; D perhaps matches TRBD1 (6 bases). The CDR3 is 17 amino acids. CDR1 is MNHNY, CDR2 SVGAGI, per germline (reference sequence). V gave up 5 bases and J gave up 6 bases, with 23 bases separating them.

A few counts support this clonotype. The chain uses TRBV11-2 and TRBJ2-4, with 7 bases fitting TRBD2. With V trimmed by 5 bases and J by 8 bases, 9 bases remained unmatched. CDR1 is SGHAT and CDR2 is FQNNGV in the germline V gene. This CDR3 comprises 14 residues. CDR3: CASSQGGGGDIQYF. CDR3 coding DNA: TGTGCCAGCAGCCAAGGTGGTGGGGGGGACATTCAGTACTTC.

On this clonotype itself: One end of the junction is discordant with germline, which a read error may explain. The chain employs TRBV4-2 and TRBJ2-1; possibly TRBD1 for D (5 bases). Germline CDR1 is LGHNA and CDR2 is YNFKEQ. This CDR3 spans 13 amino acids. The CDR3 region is CVSSHVRVGDQFF. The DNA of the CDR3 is TGTGTCAGCAGCCATGTCAGGGTCGGCGACCAGTTCTTC.

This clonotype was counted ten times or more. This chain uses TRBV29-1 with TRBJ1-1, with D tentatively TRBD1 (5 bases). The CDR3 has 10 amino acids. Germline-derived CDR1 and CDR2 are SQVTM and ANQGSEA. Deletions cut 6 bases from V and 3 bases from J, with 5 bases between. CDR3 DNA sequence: TGCAGCGTGGGGGACACTGAAGCTTTCTTT. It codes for CSVGDTEAFF.

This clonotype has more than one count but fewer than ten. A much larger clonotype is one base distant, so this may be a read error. In DNA form, the CDR3 reads TGTGCCAGCCCAGGAGGGGTGGACTACACCTTC. Its protein product is CASPGGVDYTF. The chain couples TRBV7-9 to TRBJ1-2, with D tentatively TRBD1 (5 bases). V lost 8 bases and J lost 10, with 14 bases in between. CDR3 size: 11 residues. Germline V gene sequence: CDR1 SEHNR, CDR2 FQNEAQ (reference sequence).

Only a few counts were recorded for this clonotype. The CDR3 nucleotides read TGTGCCAGCAGCTTATTAGGACTAGCAGGGCACTACAATGAGCAGTTCTTC. Its translation: CASSLLGLAGHYNEQFF. V gene TRBV7-6 combines with J gene TRBJ2-1, with TRBD2 matching 8 bases. The CDR3 is 17 residues long. V dropped 2 bases and J dropped 3; count of bases not matched to a gene: 9. Germline CDR1 is SGHVS and CDR2 is FNYEAQ.

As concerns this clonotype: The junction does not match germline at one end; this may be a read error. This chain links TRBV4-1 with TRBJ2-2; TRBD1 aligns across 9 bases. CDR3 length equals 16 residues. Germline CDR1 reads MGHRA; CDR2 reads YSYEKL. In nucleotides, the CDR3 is TGCGTCAGCAGCCAAGAGCTGGGGACAGGGACCGGGGAGCTGTTTTTT. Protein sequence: CVSSQELGTGTGELFF.